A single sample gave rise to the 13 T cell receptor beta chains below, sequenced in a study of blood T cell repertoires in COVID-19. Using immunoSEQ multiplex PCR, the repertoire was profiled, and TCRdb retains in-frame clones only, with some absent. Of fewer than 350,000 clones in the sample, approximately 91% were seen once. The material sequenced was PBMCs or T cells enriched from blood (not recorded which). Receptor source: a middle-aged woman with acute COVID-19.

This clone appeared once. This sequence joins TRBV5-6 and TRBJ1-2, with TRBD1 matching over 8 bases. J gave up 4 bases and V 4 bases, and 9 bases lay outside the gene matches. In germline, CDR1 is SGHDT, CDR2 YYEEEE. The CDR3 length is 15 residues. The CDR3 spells CASSDPGGAGYGYTF. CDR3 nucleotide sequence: TGTGCCAGCAGCGATCCAGGGGGCGCAGGCTATGGCTACACCTTC.

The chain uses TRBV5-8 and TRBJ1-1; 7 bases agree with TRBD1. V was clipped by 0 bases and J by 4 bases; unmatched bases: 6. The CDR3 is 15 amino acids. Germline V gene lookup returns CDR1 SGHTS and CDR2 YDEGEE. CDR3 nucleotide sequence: TGTGCCAGCAGCTTGGCCTCAGGGGGTAGCACTGAAGCTTTCTTT. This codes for CASSLASGGSTEAFF.

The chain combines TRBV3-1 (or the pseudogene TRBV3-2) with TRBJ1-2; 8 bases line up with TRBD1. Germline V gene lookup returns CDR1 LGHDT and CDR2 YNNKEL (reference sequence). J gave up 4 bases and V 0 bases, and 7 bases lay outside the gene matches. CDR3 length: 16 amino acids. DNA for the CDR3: TGTGCCAGCAGCCAAGATCTGACAGGGGTTAGCTATGGCTACACCTTC. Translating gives CASSQDLTGVSYGYTF.

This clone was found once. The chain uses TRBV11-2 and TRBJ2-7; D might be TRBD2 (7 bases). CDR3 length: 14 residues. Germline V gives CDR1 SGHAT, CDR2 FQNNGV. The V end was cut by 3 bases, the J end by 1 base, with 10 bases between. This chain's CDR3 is CASSFEGGSYEQYF. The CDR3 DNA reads TGTGCCAGCAGCTTTGAGGGGGGGTCCTACGAGCAGTACTTC.

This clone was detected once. Written as DNA, the CDR3 is TGTGCCAGCAGCTTGGCCGGGGTACCCTCTGGGGCCAACGTCCTGACTTTC. It is translated as CASSLAGVPSGANVLTF. The chain combines TRBV5-8 with TRBJ2-6; perhaps TRBD2 as D (5 bases). The CDR3 spans 17 residues. Between the trimmed V and J ends, which lost 0 bases and 0 bases, there was a span of 10 bases. The germline V gene has CDR1 SGHTS and CDR2 YDEGEE. Combining the CDR3 with reference TRBV5-8 and TRBJ2-6 gives the whole variable domain EAGVTQSPTHLIKTRGQQATLRCSPISGHTSVYWYQQALGLGLQFLLWYDEGEERNRGNFPPRFSGRQFPNYSSELNVNALELEDSALYLCASSLAGVPSGANVLTFGAGSRLTVL.

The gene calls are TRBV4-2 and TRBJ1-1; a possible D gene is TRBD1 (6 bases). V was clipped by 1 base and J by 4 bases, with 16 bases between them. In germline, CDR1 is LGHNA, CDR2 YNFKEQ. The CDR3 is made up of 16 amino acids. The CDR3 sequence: CASSQVRSGGGTEAFF. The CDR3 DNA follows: TGTGCCAGCAGCCAAGTACGTTCGGGGGGCGGCACTGAAGCTTTCTTT.

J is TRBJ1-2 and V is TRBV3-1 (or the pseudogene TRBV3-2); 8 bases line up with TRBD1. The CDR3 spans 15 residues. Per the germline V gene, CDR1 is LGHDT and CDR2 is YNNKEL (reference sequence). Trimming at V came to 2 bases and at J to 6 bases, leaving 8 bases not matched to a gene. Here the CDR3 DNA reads TGTGCCAGCAGCCAAAGATTTTCAGGGGGCCATGGCTACACCTTC. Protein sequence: CASSQRFSGGHGYTF.

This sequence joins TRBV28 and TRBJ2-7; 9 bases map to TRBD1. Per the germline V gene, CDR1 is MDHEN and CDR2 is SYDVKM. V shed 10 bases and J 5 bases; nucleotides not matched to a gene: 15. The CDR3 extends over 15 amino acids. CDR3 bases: TGTGCCACCTCCACGTCGGGGACAGGGACCCACGAGCAGTACTTC. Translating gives CATSTSGTGTHEQYF.

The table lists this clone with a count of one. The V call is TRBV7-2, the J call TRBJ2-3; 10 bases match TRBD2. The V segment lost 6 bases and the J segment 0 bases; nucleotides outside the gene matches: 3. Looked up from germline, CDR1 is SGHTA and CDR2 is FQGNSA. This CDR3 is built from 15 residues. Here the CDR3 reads CASSNSGRSTDTQYF. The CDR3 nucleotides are TGTGCCAGCAGTAATAGCGGGAGGAGCACAGATACGCAGTATTTT.

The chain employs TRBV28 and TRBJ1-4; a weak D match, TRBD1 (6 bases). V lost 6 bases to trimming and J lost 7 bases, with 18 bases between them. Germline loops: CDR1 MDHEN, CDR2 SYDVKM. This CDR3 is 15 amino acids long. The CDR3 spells CASRGNRVWFEKLFF. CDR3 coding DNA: TGTGCCAGCAGGGGGAACAGGGTTTGGTTTGAAAAACTGTTTTTT.

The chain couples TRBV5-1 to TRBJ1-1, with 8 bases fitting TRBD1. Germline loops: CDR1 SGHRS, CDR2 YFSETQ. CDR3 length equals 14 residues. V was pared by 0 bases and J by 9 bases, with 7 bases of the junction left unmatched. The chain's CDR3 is CASSLGTGGSKAFF. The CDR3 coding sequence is TGCGCCAGCAGCTTGGGAACAGGGGGGAGTAAAGCTTTCTTT.

DNA of the CDR3: TGTGCCAGCAGCCAAAAATCGTCAGGTCAGGGAAGCTATGGCTACACCTTC. It is translated as CASSQKSSGQGSYGYTF. This chain links TRBV4-2 with TRBJ1-2; the D gene is possibly TRBD1 (5 bases). The CDR3 runs to 17 residues. V was shortened by 2 bases and J by 4 bases, with 20 bases between the two germline ends. Per germline, CDR1 LGHNA and CDR2 YNFKEQ.

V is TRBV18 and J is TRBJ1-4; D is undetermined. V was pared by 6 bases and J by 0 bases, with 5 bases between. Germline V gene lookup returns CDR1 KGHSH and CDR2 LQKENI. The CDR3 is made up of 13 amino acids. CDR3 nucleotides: TGTGCCAGCTCTAAATCAACTAATGAAAAACTGTTTTTT. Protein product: CASSKSTNEKLFF.